These 11 T cell receptor beta chains were all obtained from the same sample, sequenced in a study of blood T cells in healthy people across ages. The authors ran a second PCR of about 6 to 12 cycles using a sample-barcoded 5' primer and a J-beta primer mix. One entry per CDR3 protein, called by TCRdb with MiXCR from the 5' RACE reads. The sample contains about 780,000 distinct CDR3 sequences, around half of which appear only once. Material for sequencing was blood. Every receptor here comes from a man of 80 years or more in good health.

The chain combines TRBV5-4 with TRBJ2-6; the D is unclear. The CDR3 extends over 15 amino acids. From germline, CDR1 is SGHNT and CDR2 YYREEE (reference sequence). V was trimmed by 4 bases and J by 3 bases, leaving 11 bases between them. In nucleotides, the CDR3 is TGTGCCAGCAGCCCAAAACCGGGTGGGGCCAACGTCCTGACTTTC. It specifies CASSPKPGGANVLTF.

This chain uses TRBV25-1 with TRBJ2-5; TRBD2 agrees at 7 bases. The CDR3 extends over 13 amino acids. Germline V gene sequence: CDR1 MGHDK, CDR2 SYGVNS. V dropped 10 bases and J dropped 2; count of bases not matched to a gene: 7. CDR3 in amino acids: CAIAGTNQETQYF. DNA of the CDR3: TGTGCCATCGCCGGGACTAATCAAGAGACCCAGTACTTC. Full variable domain (remainder filled in from reference TRBV25-1 and TRBJ2-5): EADIYQTPRYLVIGTGKKITLECSQTMGHDKMYWYQQDPGMELHLIHYSYGVNSTEKGDLSSESTVSRIRTEHFPLTLESARPSHTSQYLCAIAGTNQETQYFGPGTRLLVL.

The chain combines TRBV7-2 with TRBJ1-2; D is undetermined. CDR1 and CDR2 (germline): SGHTA, FQGNSA. This CDR3 has 15 amino acids. The V gene lost 6 bases and the J gene lost 0 bases, with 14 bases spanning the gap. Here the CDR3 DNA reads TGTGCCAGCAGTAGAGGATCGGATTCTAACTATGGCTACACCTTC. Translation gives CASSRGSDSNYGYTF.

To note about this clonotype: Relative to the germline gene, one junction end is altered; a read error may explain this. The rearrangement links TRBV29-1 to TRBJ2-6; no clear D gene. Germline CDR1 reads SQVTM; CDR2 reads ANQGSEA. The CDR3 contains 11 residues. This CDR3 reads CSVDLASVLTF. CDR3 coding DNA: TGCAGCGTCGACTTGGCCAGCGTCCTGACTTTC.

The V gene is TRBV20-1, the J gene TRBJ1-2; D unclear. The length of the CDR3 is 11 residues. Per the germline V gene, CDR1 is DFQATT and CDR2 is SNEGSKA (reference sequence). Between the trimmed V and J ends, which lost 6 bases and 8 bases, there was a span of 13 bases. The CDR3 here is CSADTEEGYTF. The CDR3 DNA follows: TGCAGTGCAGACACAGAAGAGGGCTACACCTTC.

This clonotype was recorded once. The CDR3: CASSSGQGLASYNEQFF. For the CDR3, the DNA is TGTGCCAGCAGTTCGGGACAGGGGTTGGCCTCCTACAATGAGCAGTTCTTC. This chain uses TRBV12-3 or TRBV12-4 with TRBJ2-1; the match to TRBD1 covers 10 bases. V gave up 4 bases and J gave up 0 bases; unmatched junction bases: 6. The CDR3 covers 17 residues.

This clonotype was detected once. The J gene is TRBJ2-5, the V gene TRBV28, with 10 bases lining up with TRBD2. Matching the DNA end better, TRBJ2-7 makes the J call doubtful. This CDR3 spans 17 amino acids. Germline V gives CDR1 MDHEN, CDR2 SYDVKM. CDR3 protein: CASSLAPASGSDYEQYF. The CDR3 DNA sequence: TGTGCCAGCAGTTTGGCACCGGCTAGCGGGAGTGACTACGAGCAGTACTTC.

In its sample, this clonotype was seen once. At one end, the junction sequence differs from germline, possibly due to a read error. The gene calls are TRBV27 and TRBJ2-4; the match to TRBD2 covers 11 bases. The CDR3 is made up of 15 amino acids. Germline CDR1 is MNHEY and CDR2 is SMNVEV (reference sequence). The CDR3 DNA reads TGTGCCAGCGGTTTAGCGGGAGGGCCCAGTGACATTCAGTACTTC. Protein sequence: CASGLAGGPSDIQYF.

The V and J genes are TRBV5-1 and TRBJ2-7, with D possibly being TRBD1 (6 bases). V shed 0 bases and J shed 2 bases, with 15 bases lying between them. The CDR3 sequence is 16 residues long. CDR1 and CDR2 (germline): SGHRS, YFSETQ. DNA of the CDR3: TGCGCCAGCAGCTTGGATTTGACGACAGGTACCTACGAGCAGTACTTC. Its translation is CASSLDLTTGTYEQYF.

The V call is TRBV29-1, the J call TRBJ2-3; D call uncertain. This CDR3 has 13 residues. The V gene lost 4 bases and the J gene lost 2 bases, with 10 bases spanning the gap. The germline CDR1 and CDR2 sequences are SQVTM and ANQGSEA. Written as DNA, the CDR3 is TGCAGCGTTGTCGCGAGACCCACAGATACGCAGTATTTT. Translation gives CSVVARPTDTQYF.

This chain uses TRBV29-1 with TRBJ2-1; a possible D gene is TRBD2 (5 bases). Germline CDR1 and CDR2: SQVTM and ANQGSEA. This CDR3 is 14 amino acids long. Between the trimmed V and J ends, which lost 3 bases and 9 bases, there was a span of 18 bases. The CDR3 here is CSVDWRRTEVEQFF. In DNA form, the CDR3 reads TGCAGCGTTGATTGGCGGAGGACTGAGGTTGAGCAGTTCTTC.